These T cell receptor beta chains were read from a single sample in a study of cytomegalovirus exposure and HLA in healthy donors. Some clones are missing from TCRdb's copy, which holds only in-frame ones; the method was immunoSEQ multiplex PCR. The data hold almost 200,000 clones, with around 80% observed a single time. The sequencing input was PBMCs. The receptors were gathered from a woman aged 25 to 39 in good health and CMV-seropositive. Each CDR3 is given without its conserved first and last residue.

cdr3_aa v_call
ASRQSGVNQPQH TRBV19
ASQPGQGARTNEKLF TRBV7-9
ASRGQTVYEQY TRBV6-6
ASSLGGQGGYEQY TRBV11-3
SVGRDRSTTEAF TRBV29-1
ASSLSSYEQY TRBV11-2
AWSGDRATNEKLF TRBV30
SVAGTSTMDTQY TRBV29-1
ASSLLRGGTEAF TRBV27
ASSLISNEQF TRBV11-2
ASSDSGGSSYNEQF TRBV6-4
ASSPSRGNEKLF TRBV5-1
ASSTGGRTGELF TRBV11-3
ASSYSRWQGNVEQF TRBV6-6
ASSRDSTNYGYT TRBV4-2
ASSRTENEKLF TRBV2
ASSFPWTSEYSNTGELF TRBV7-2
AISGLGGSSYNEQF TRBV10-3